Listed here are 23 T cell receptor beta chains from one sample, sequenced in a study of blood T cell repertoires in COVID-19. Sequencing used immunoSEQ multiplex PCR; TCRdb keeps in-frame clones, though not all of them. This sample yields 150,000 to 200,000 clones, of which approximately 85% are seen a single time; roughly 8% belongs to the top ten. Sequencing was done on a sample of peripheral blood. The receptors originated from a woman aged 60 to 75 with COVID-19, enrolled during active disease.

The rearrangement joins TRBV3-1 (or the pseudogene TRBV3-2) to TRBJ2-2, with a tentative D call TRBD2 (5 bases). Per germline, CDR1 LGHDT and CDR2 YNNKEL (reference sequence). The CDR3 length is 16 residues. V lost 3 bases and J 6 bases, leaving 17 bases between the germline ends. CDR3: CASSQSSRLWAGELFF. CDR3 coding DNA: TGTGCCAGCAGCCAGAGTTCCCGACTATGGGCCGGGGAGCTGTTTTTT.

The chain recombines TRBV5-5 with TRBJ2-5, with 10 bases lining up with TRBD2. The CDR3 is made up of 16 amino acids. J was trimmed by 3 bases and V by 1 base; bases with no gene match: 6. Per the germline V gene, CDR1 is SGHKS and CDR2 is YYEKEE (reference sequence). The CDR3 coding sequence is TGTGCCAGCAGCTTGTTAGCGGGGGGATCTAAAGAGACCCAGTACTTC. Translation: CASSLLAGGSKETQYF.

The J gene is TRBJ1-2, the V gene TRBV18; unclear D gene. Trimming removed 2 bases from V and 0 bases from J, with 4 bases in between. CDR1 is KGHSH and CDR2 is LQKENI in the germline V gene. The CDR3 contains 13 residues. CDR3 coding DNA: TGTGCCAGCTCACCAGGAGCTAACTATGGCTACACCTTC. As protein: CASSPGANYGYTF.

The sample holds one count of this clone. CDR3: CASREKAGGSNEQFF. The DNA of the CDR3 is TGTGCCAGCAGGGAGAAAGCGGGGGGGTCCAATGAGCAGTTCTTC. V gene TRBV2 combines with J gene TRBJ2-1; 10 positions agree with TRBD2. Trimming removed 6 bases from V and 6 bases from J; junction bases left unmatched: 8. Germline CDR1 and CDR2: SNHLY and FYNNEI. This CDR3 has 15 amino acids. Drawing the rest from reference TRBV2 and TRBJ2-1, the complete variable domain is EPEVTQTPSHQVTQMGQEVILRCVPISNHLYFYWYRQILGQKVEFLVSFYNNEISEKSEIFDDQFSVERPDGSNFTLKIRSTKLEDSAMYFCASREKAGGSNEQFFGPGTRLTVL.

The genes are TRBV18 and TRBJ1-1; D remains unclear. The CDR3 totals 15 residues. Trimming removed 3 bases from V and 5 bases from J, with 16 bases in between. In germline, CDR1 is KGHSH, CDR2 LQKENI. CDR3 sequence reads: CASSPSRSSETEAFF. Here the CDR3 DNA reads TGTGCCAGCTCACCCAGTAGGAGTTCAGAGACTGAAGCTTTCTTT.

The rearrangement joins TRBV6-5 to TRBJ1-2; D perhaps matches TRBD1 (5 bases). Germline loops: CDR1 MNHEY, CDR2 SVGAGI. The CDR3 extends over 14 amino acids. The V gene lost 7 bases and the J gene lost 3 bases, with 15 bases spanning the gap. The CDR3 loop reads CASISPRGDYGYTF. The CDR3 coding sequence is TGTGCCAGCATCTCGCCCCGGGGGGACTATGGCTACACCTTC.

CDR3 in amino acids: CAWSVGQGGQPQHF. The CDR3 nucleotides are TGTGCCTGGAGTGTAGGGCAGGGGGGTCAGCCCCAGCATTTT. The genes are TRBV30 and TRBJ1-5, with 7 positions matching TRBD1. Per the germline V gene, CDR1 is GTSNPN and CDR2 is SVGIG (reference sequence). The length of the CDR3 is 14 residues. V shed 0 bases, J shed 6 bases, and the junction held 5 bases outside the gene matches.

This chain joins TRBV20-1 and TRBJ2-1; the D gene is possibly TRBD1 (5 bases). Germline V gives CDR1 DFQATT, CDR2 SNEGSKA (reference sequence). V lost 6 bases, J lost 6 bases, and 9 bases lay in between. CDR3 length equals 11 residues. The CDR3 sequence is CSAARANEQFF. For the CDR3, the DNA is TGCAGTGCCGCCAGGGCCAATGAGCAGTTCTTC.

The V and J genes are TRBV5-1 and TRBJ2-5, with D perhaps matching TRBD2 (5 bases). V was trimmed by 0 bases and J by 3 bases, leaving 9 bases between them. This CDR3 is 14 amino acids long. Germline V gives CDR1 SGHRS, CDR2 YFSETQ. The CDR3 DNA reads TGCGCCAGCAGCTTGGCGGACTCCGAAGAGACCCAGTACTTC. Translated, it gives CASSLADSEETQYF.

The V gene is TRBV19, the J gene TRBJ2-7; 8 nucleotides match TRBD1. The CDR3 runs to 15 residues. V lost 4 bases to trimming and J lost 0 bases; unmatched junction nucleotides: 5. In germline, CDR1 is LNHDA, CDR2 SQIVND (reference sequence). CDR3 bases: TGTGCCAGTAGTACCCGACAGGGGAACTCCTACGAGCAGTACTTC. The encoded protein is CASSTRQGNSYEQYF. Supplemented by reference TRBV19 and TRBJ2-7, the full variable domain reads DGGITQSPKYLFRKEGQNVTLSCEQNLNHDAMYWYRQDPGQGLRLIYYSQIVNDFQKGDIAEGYSVSREKKESFPLTVTSAQKNPTAFYLCASSTRQGNSYEQYFGPGTRLTVT.

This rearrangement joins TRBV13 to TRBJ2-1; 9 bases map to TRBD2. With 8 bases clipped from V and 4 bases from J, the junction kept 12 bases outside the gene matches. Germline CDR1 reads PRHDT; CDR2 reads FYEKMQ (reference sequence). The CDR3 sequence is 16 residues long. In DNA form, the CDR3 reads TGTGCCAGCCAACAGCGGGGGGCCGTCGTGTACAATGAGCAGTTCTTC. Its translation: CASQQRGAVVYNEQFF.

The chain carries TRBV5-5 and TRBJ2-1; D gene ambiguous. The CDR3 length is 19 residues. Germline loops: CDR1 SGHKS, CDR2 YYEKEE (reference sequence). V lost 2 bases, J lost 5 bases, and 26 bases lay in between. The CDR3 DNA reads TGTGCCAGCAGCTTAGCTATAAAGACAACATGGGTCTTCGACAATGAGCAGTTCTTC. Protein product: CASSLAIKTTWVFDNEQFF.

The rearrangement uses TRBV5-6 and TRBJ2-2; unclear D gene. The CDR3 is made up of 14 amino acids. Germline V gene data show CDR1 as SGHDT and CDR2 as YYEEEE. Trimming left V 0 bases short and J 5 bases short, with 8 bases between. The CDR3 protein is CASSLAVATGELFF. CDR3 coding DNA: TGTGCCAGCAGCTTGGCCGTCGCGACCGGGGAGCTGTTTTTT.

CDR3: CASSLMAGEWETQYF. The CDR3 DNA sequence: TGTGCCAGCAGTTTAATGGCAGGGGAGTGGGAGACCCAGTACTTC. The V and J genes are TRBV27 and TRBJ2-5, with D perhaps TRBD1 (6 bases). Per the germline V gene, CDR1 is MNHEY and CDR2 is SMNVEV (reference sequence). Trimming removed 2 bases from V and 5 bases from J, with 15 bases in between. The CDR3 is made up of 15 amino acids.

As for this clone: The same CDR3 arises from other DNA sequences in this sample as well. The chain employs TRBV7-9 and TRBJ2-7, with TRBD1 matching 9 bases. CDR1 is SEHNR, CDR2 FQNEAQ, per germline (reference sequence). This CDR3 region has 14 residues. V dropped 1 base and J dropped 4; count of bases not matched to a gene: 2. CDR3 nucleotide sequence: TGTGCCAGCAGCTTAGGGACAGGGGTTTACGAGCAGTACTTC. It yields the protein CASSLGTGVYEQYF.

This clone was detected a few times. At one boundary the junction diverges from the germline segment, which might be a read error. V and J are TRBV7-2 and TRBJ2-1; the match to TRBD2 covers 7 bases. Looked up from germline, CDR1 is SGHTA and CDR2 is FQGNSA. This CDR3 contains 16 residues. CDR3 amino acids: CASRLGSGVGYNEQFF. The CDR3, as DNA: TGTGCCAGCCGCTTGGGAAGCGGGGTTGGCTACAATGAGCAGTTCTTC.

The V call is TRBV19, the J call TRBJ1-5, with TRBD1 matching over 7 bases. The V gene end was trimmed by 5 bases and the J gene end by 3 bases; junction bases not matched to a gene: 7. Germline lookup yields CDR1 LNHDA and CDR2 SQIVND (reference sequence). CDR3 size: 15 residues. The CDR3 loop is CASSPTGAPNQPQHF. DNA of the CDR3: TGTGCCAGTAGTCCTACAGGGGCCCCCAATCAGCCCCAGCATTTT.

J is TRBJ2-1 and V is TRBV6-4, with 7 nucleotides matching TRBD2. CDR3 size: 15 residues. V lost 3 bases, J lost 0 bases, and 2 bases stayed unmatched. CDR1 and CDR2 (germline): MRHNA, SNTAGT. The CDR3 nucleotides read TGTGCCAGCAGTGAGCGGGAGAGCTCCTACAATGAGCAGTTCTTC. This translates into CASSERESSYNEQFF.

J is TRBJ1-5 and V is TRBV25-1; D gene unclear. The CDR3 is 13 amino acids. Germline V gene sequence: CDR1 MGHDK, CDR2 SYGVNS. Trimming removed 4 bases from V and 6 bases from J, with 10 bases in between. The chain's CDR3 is CASSAWGGQPQHF. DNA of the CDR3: TGTGCCAGCAGTGCCTGGGGAGGTCAGCCCCAGCATTTT. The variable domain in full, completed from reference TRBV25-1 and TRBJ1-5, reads EADIYQTPRYLVIGTGKKITLECSQTMGHDKMYWYQQDPGMELHLIHYSYGVNSTEKGDLSSESTVSRIRTEHFPLTLESARPSHTSQYLCASSAWGGQPQHFGDGTRLSIL.

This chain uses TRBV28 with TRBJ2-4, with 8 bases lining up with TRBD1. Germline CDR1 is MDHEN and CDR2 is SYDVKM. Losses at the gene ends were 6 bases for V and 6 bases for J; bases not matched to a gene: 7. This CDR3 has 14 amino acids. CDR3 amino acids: CASSQTGVGNIQYF. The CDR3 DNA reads TGTGCCAGCAGCCAGACAGGGGTGGGAAACATTCAGTACTTC.

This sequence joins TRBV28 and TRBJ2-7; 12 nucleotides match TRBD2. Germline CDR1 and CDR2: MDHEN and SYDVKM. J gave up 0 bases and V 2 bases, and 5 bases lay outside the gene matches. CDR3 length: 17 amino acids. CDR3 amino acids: CASSLRTSGISSYEQYF. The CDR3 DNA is TGTGCCAGCAGTTTAAGGACTAGCGGGATTAGCTCCTACGAGCAGTACTTC.

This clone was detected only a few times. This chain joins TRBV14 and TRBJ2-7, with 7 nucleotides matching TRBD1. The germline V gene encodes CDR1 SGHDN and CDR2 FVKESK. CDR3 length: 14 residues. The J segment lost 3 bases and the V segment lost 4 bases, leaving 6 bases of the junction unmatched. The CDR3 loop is CASSLQDRHYEQYF. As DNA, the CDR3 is TGTGCCAGCAGCCTCCAGGACAGGCACTACGAGCAGTACTTC.

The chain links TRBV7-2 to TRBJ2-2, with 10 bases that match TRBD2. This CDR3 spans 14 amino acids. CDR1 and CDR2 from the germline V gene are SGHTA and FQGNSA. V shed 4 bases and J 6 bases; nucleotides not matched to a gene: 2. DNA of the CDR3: TGTGCCAGCAGCTCCGGGACTAGCGCCGGGGAGCTGTTTTTT. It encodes CASSSGTSAGELFF.